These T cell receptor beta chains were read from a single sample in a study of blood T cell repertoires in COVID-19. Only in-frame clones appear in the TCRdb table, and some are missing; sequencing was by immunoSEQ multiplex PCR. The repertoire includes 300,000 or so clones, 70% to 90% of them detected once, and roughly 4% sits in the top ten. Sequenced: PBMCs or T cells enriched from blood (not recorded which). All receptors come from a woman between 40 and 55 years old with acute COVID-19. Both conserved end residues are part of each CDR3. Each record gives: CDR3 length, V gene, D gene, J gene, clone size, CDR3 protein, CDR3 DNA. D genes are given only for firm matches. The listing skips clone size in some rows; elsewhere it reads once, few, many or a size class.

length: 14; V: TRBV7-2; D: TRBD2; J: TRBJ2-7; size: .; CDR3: CASSFSGGPREQYF; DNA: TGTGCCAGCAGCTTTAGCGGGGGGCCCAGAGAGCAGTACTTC
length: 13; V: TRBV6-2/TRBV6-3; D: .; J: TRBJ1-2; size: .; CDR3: CASSYTGIYGYTF; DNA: TGTGCCAGCAGTTATACGGGGATCTATGGCTACACCTTC
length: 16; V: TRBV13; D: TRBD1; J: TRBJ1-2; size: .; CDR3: CASSLTGTAIAYGYTF; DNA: TGTGCCAGCAGCCTTACCGGGACAGCAATAGCCTATGGCTACACCTTC
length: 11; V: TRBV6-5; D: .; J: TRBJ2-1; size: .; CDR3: CASIRNYEQFF; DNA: TGTGCCAGCATCAGAAATTATGAGCAGTTCTTC
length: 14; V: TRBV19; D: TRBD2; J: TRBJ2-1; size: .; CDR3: CASSRLAGNNEQFF; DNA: TGTGCCAGTAGCCGACTAGCGGGAAACAATGAGCAGTTCTTC
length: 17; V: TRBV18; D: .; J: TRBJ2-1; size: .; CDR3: CASSPPLQRTSYNEQFF; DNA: TGTGCCAGCTCACCACCCTTACAGCGGACCTCCTACAATGAGCAGTTCTTC
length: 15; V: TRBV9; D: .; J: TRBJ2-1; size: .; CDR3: CASSAGVGGYNEQFF; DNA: TGTGCCAGCAGCGCAGGGGTAGGTGGGTACAATGAGCAGTTCTTC
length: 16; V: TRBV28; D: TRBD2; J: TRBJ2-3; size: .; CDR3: CASSWRAGGGVDTQYF; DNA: TGTGCCAGCAGTTGGAGAGCGGGAGGTGGGGTAGATACGCAGTATTTT
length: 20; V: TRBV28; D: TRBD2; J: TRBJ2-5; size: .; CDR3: CASSFRGRAGTSGSQETQYF; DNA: TGTGCCAGCAGTTTTAGGGGTCGCGCCGGGACTAGCGGGAGCCAAGAGACCCAGTACTTC
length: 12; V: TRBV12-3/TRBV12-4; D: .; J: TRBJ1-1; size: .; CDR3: CASSGLNTEAFF; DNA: TGTGCCAGCAGCGGGTTGAACACTGAAGCTTTCTTT
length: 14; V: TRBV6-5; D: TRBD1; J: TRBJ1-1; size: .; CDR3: CASSYGTGWTEAFF; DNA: TGTGCCAGCAGTTACGGGACAGGGTGGACTGAAGCTTTCTTT
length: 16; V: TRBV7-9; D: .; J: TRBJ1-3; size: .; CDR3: CASSLSSGAAGNTIYF; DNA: TGTGCCAGCAGCTTATCCTCAGGTGCTGCTGGAAACACCATATATTTT
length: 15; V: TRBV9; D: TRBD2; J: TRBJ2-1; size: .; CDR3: CASSPGTSGDNEQFF; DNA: TGTGCCAGCAGCCCCGGGACTAGCGGAGACAATGAGCAGTTCTTC
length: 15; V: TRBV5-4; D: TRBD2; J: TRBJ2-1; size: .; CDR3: CASSLGSGGGNEQFF; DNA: TGTGCCAGCAGCTTGGGTAGCGGGGGAGGCAATGAGCAGTTCTTC
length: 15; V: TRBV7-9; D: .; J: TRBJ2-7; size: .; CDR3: CASSVRDSPWGEQYF; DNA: TGTGCCAGCAGCGTGAGGGATTCGCCGTGGGGCGAGCAGTACTTC
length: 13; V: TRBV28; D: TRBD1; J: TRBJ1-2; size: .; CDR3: CASSRGRGHGYTF; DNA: TGTGCCAGCAGTCGCGGCAGGGGGCACGGCTACACCTTC
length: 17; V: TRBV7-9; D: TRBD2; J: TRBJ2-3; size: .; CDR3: CASDTGGGTRGTDTQYF; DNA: TGTGCCAGCGATACGGGCGGGGGTACGAGGGGCACAGATACGCAGTATTTT
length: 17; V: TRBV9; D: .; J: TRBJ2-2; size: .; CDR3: CASSVGPTGPNTGELFF; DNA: TGTGCCAGCAGCGTAGGCCCGACAGGTCCGAACACCGGGGAGCTGTTTTTT
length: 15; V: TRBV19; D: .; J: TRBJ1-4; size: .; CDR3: CASSMGSGLSEKLFF; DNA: TGTGCCAGTAGTATGGGTTCAGGGCTGAGTGAAAAACTGTTTTTT
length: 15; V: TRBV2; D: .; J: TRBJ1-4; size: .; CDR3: CASSEARVPSEKLFF; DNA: TGTGCCAGCAGTGAGGCCCGGGTCCCGAGTGAAAAACTGTTTTTT
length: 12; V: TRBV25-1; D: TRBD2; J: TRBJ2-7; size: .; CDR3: CASGGGSYEQYF; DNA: TGTGCCAGCGGGGGGGGCTCCTACGAGCAGTACTTC
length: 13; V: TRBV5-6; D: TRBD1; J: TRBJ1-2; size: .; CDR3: CASSLPRGDGYTF; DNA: TGTGCCAGCAGCTTGCCCAGGGGGGATGGCTACACCTTC
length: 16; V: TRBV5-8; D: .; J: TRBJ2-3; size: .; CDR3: CASSSWFPQGTDTQYF; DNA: TGTGCCAGCAGCTCTTGGTTCCCACAGGGCACAGATACGCAGTATTTT
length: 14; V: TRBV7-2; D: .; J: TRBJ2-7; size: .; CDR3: CASSSSGTSYEQYF; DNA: TGTGCCAGCAGCTCGTCCGGGACTTCCTACGAGCAGTACTTC
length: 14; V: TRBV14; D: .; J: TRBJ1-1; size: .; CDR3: CASSEAGFYTEAFF; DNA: TGTGCCAGCAGCGAAGCAGGGTTTTACACTGAAGCTTTCTTT
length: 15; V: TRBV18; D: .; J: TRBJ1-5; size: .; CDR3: CASSLRRDSNQPQHF; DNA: TGTGCCAGCTCACTGAGACGGGATAGCAATCAGCCCCAGCATTTT
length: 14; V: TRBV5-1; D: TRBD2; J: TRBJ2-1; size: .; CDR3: CASSSRGLEDEQFF; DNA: TGCGCCAGCAGCAGCCGGGGACTAGAAGATGAGCAGTTCTTC
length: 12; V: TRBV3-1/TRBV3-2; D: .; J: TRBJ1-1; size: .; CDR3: CASRHETVARFF; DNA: TGTGCCAGCAGACACGAGACGGTTGCGCGGTTCTTT
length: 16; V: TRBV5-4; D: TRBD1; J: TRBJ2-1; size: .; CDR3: CASSLVGQGGHNEQFF; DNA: TGTGCCAGCAGCTTGGTGGGACAGGGTGGCCACAATGAGCAGTTCTTC
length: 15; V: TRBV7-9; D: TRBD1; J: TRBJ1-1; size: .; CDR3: CASTTGVSGNTEAFF; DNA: TGTGCCAGCACCACAGGGGTCTCCGGGAACACTGAAGCTTTCTTT
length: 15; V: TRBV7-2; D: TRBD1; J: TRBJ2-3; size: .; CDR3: CASSTGQGMKDTQYF; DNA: TGTGCCAGCAGCACGGGACAGGGGATGAAAGATACGCAGTATTTT
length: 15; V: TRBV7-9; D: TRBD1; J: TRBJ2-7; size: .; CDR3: CASSYDGQGSYEQYF; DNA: TGTGCCAGCAGTTACGACGGACAGGGTTCCTACGAGCAGTACTTC
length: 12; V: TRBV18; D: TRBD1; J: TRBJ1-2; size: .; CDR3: CASSTGGPGYTF; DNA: TGTGCCAGCTCCACAGGGGGTCCTGGCTACACCTTC
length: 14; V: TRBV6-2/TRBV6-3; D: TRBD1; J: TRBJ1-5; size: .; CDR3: CASSSTGGYQPQHF; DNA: TGTGCCAGCAGTTCGACAGGGGGCTATCAGCCCCAGCATTTT
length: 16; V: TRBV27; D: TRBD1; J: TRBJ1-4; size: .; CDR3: CASSLTDRGGSEKLFF; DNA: TGTGCCAGCAGCCTTACGGACAGGGGTGGAAGTGAAAAACTGTTTTTT
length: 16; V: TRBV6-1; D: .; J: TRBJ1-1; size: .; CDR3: CASSERTRGVNTEAFF; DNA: TGTGCCAGCAGTGAAAGGACACGGGGGGTGAACACTGAAGCTTTCTTT
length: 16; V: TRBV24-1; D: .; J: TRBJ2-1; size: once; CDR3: CATSDEQGKRNNEQFF; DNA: TGTGCCACCAGTGATGAACAGGGAAAAAGGAACAATGAGCAGTTCTTC
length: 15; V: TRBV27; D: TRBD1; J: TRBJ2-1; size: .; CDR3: CARTGQGRSYNEQFF; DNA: TGTGCCAGAACCGGACAGGGCCGCTCCTACAATGAGCAGTTCTTC
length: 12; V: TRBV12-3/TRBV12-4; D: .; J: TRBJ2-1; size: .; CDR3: CASSPTSSEQFF; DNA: TGTGCCAGCAGTCCCACTAGTTCTGAGCAGTTCTTC
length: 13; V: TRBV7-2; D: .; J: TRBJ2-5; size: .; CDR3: CASSRTFQETQYF; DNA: TGTGCCAGCAGTCGGACTTTCCAAGAGACCCAGTACTTC
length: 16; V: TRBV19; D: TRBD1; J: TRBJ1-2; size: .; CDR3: CASRRTKLQGSYGYTF; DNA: TGTGCCAGTAGGCGCACCAAGTTACAGGGGAGCTATGGCTACACCTTC
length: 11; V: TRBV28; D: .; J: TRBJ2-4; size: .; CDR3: CASSTGDIQYF; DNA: TGTGCCAGCAGTACAGGTGACATTCAGTACTTC